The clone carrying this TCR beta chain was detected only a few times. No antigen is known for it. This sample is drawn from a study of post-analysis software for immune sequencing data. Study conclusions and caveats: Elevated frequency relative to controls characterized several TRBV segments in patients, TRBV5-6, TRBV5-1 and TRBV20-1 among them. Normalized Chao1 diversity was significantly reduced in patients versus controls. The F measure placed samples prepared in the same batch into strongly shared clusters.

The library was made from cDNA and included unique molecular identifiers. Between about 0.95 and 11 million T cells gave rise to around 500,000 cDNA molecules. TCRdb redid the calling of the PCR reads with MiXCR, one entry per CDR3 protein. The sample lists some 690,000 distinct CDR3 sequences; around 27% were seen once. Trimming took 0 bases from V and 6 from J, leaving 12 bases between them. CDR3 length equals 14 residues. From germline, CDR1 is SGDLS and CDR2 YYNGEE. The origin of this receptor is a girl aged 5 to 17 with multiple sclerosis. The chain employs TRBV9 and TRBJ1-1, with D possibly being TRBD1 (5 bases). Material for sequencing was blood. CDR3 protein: CASSVARGRAEAFF. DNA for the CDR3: TGTGCCAGCAGCGTAGCTCGGGGCCGCGCTGAAGCTTTCTTT.